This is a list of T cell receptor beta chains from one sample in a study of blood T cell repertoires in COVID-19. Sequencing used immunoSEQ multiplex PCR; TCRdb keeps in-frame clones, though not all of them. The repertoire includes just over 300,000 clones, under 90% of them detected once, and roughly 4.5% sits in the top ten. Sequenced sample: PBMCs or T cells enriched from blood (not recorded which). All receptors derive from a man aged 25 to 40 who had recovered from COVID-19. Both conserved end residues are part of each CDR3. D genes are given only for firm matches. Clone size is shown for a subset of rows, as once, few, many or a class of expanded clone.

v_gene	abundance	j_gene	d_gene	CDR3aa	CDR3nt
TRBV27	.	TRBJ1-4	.	CAPRTPPWFF	TGTGCCCCTCGTACACCCCCGTGGTTTTTT
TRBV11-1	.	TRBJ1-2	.	CASSLRGGSSYTF	TGTGCCAGCAGCTTGAGGGGGGGATCCTCGTACACCTTC
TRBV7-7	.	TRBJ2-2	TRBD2	CASSPSYLRGWSGELFF	TGTGCTAGCAGCCCCTCGTACTTGCGGGGGTGGAGCGGGGAGCTGTTTTTT
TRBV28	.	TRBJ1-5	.	CASSRLGSSNQPQHF	TGTGCCAGCAGCCGCTTGGGGAGTAGCAATCAGCCCCAGCATTTT
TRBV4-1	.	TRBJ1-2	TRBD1	CASSPRLSRGPNYGYTF	TGCGCCAGCAGCCCGAGGCTATCCAGGGGGCCTAACTATGGCTACACCTTC
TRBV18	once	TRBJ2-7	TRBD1	CASSPGGQGTYEQYF	TGTGCCAGCTCACCAGGAGGACAGGGGACCTACGAGCAGTACTTC
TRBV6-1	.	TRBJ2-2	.	CASSEFFQGGTGELFF	TGTGCCAGCAGTGAATTCTTTCAAGGGGGCACCGGGGAGCTGTTTTTT
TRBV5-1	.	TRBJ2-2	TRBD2	CASSSLLAGGTGELFF	TGCGCCAGCAGCTCACTACTTGCGGGGGGCACCGGGGAGCTGTTTTTT
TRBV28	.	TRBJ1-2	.	CASASRDIYGGYTF	TGTGCCAGCGCCTCCCGGGACATCTACGGTGGCTACACCTTC
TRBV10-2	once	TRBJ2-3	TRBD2	CASSDLAGVTDTQYF	TGCGCCAGCAGTGACTTAGCGGGAGTAACAGATACGCAGTATTTT
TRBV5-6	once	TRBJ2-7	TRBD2	CASSSGPGGAYEQYF	TGTGCCAGCAGCTCGGGGCCGGGAGGGGCCTACGAGCAGTACTTC
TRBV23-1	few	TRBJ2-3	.	CASSQPDSPPSTDTQYF	TGCGCCAGCAGTCAACCGGACAGCCCTCCTAGCACAGATACGCAGTATTTT
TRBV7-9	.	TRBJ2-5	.	CASSPAQQNQETQYF	TGTGCCAGCAGCCCCGCACAGCAAAACCAAGAGACCCAGTACTTC
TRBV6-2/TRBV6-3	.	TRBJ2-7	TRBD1	CASSLITGQVNYEQYF	TGTGCCAGCAGCTTAATAACGGGACAGGTTAACTACGAGCAGTACTTC
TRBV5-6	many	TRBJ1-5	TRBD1	CASSFTGDQPQHF	TGTGCCAGCAGCTTTACAGGGGATCAGCCCCAGCATTTT
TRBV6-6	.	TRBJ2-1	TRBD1	CASSYRTGEYNEQFF	TGTGCCAGCAGTTACCGGACAGGGGAATACAATGAGCAGTTCTTC
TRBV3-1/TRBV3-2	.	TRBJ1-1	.	CASSPVDAGGTEAFF	TGTGCCAGCAGCCCCGTGGATGCCGGGGGCACTGAAGCTTTCTTT
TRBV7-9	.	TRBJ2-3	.	CASSLLGARGRDTQYF	TGTGCCAGCAGCTTATTAGGTGCGCGGGGAAGAGATACGCAGTATTTT
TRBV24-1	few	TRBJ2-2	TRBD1	CATSSQGLNTGELFF	TGTGCCACCAGTTCACAGGGGCTCAACACCGGGGAGCTGTTTTTT
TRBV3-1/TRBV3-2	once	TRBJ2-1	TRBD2	CASSQKGLAGNNEQFF	TGTGCCAGCAGCCAAAAGGGACTAGCGGGAAACAATGAGCAGTTCTTC
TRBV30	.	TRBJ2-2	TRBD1	CAWSPGGLTGELFF	TGTGCCTGGAGTCCAGGGGGCCTCACCGGGGAGCTGTTTTTT
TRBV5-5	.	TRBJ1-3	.	CASGGSTGHSGNTIYF	TGTGCCAGCGGAGGCTCCACGGGACACTCTGGAAACACCATATATTTT
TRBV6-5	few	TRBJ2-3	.	CASSYSERITDTQYF	TGTGCCAGCAGTTACTCAGAGCGGATCACAGATACGCAGTATTTT
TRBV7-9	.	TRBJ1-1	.	CASSLAQGGDTEAFF	TGTGCCAGCAGCTTAGCCCAGGGAGGGGACACTGAAGCTTTCTTT
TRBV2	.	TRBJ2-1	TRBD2	CASSLTSGRTHEQFF	TGTGCCAGCAGCCTGACTAGCGGGAGAACACATGAGCAGTTCTTC
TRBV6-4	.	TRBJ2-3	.	CASSRTDTDTQYF	TGTGCCAGCTCTAGGACAGACACAGATACGCAGTATTTT
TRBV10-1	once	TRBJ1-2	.	CASSESGGYGYTF	TGCGCCAGCAGTGAGTCGGGAGGGTATGGCTACACCTTC
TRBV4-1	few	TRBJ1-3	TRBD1	CASSQGQQGAGGNTIYF	TGCGCCAGCAGCCAAGGGCAACAGGGGGCGGGTGGAAACACCATATATTTT
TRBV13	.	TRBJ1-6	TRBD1	CASSLGTGSSPLHF	TGTGCCAGCAGCCTCGGGACAGGGAGTTCACCCCTCCACTTT
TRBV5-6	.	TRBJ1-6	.	CASSLLVRAGGTRSSPLHF	TGTGCCAGCAGCTTGTTGGTCAGGGCCGGTGGGACACGGAGTTCACCCCTCCACTTT
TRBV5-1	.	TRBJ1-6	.	CASSTQASSYNSPLHF	TGCGCCAGCAGTACACAGGCTAGCTCCTATAATTCACCCCTCCACTTT
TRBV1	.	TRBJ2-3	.	CTSSPITGVGTDTQYF	TGCACCAGCAGCCCCATTACGGGAGTCGGCACAGATACGCAGTATTTT
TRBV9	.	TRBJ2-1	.	CASSLRVRSSYNEQFF	TGTGCCAGCAGCTTGAGGGTAAGGAGCTCCTACAATGAGCAGTTCTTC
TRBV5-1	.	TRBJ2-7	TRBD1	CASSADRGAYEQYF	TGCGCCAGCAGCGCGGACAGGGGGGCCTACGAGCAGTACTTC
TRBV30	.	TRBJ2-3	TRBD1	CAWGQGVTDTQYF	TGTGCCTGGGGACAGGGGGTCACAGATACGCAGTATTTT
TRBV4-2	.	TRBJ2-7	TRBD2	CASSPSGGVFFGSYEQYF	TGTGCCAGCAGCCCTAGCGGGGGGGTGTTTTTCGGCTCCTACGAGCAGTACTTC
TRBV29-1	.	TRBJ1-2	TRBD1	CSAPGQGAGGYTF	TGCAGCGCCCCGGGACAGGGGGCCGGTGGCTACACCTTC
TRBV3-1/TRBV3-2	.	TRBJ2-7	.	CASSQTGFLAYEQYF	TGTGCCAGCAGCCAAACAGGGTTTCTGGCCTACGAGCAGTACTTC
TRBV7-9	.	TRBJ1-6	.	CASSFGGLNSPLHF	TGTGCCAGCAGCTTCGGGGGGTTGAATTCACCCCTCCACTTT
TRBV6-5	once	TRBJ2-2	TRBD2	CASSSAGTSIAGELFF	TGTGCCAGCAGTTCCGCCGGGACTAGCATCGCCGGGGAGCTGTTTTTT
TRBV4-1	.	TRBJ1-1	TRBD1	CASSQEDRGQLNTEAFF	TGCGCCAGCAGCCAAGAGGATCGGGGACAGTTGAACACTGAAGCTTTCTTT
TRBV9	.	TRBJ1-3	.	CASSVEGDSGNTIYF	TGTGCCAGCAGCGTAGAGGGGGACTCTGGAAACACCATATATTTT
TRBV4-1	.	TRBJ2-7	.	CASSQPRESYEQYF	TGCGCCAGCAGCCAGCCCCGGGAATCCTACGAGCAGTACTTC
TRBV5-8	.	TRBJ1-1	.	CASSLRGTLGAFF	TGTGCCAGCAGCCTGAGAGGGACACTAGGAGCTTTCTTT
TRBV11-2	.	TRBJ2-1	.	CASSYSLGNNEQFF	TGTGCCAGCAGCTATAGCCTAGGAAACAATGAGCAGTTCTTC
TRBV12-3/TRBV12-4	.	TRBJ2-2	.	CATRQAGTGELFF	TGTGCCACCCGACAGGCGGGCACCGGGGAGCTGTTTTTT
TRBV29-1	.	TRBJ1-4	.	CSVEMNYEKLFF	TGCAGCGTTGAGATGAACTACGAAAAACTGTTTTTT
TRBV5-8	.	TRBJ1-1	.	CASSYQMNTEAFF	TGTGCCAGCAGCTATCAGATGAACACTGAAGCTTTCTTT
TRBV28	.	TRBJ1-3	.	CANRTTVNTIYF	TGTGCCAACAGAACGACAGTTAACACCATATATTTT
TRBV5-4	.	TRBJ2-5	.	CASSTSPSGAQETQYF	TGTGCCAGCAGCACGTCGCCGAGCGGAGCACAAGAGACCCAGTACTTC
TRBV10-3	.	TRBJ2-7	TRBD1	CAISEIGTGSYEQYF	TGTGCCATCAGTGAGATCGGGACAGGATCCTACGAGCAGTACTTC